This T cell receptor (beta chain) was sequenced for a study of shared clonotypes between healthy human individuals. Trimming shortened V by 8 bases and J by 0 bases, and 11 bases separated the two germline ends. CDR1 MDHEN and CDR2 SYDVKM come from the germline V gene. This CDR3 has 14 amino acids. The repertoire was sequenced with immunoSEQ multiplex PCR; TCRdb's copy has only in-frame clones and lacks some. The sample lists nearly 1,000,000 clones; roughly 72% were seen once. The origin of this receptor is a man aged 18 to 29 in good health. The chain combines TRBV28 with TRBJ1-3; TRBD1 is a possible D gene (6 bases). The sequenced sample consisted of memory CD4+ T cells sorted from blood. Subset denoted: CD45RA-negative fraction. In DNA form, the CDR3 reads TGTGCCAGCTTCGGACAGCACTCTGGAAACACCATATATTTT. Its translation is CASFGQHSGNTIYF.